The sequence of this TCR beta chain was determined in a study of shared clonotypes between healthy human individuals. Overall study results and limits: Only blood was sampled, and tissue TCR repertoires likely differ from blood ones. Non-shared clonotypes displayed generation probabilities falling below those of clonotypes present in all four donors.

CD45RO negativity and positive selection for CCR7 defined naive CD8 cells, a population that excluded terminally differentiated effector memory CD45RA+ cells. The protocol was immunoSEQ multiplex PCR, while the TCRdb copy is restricted to in-frame clones and leaves out a portion. The data hold some 1,900,000 clones, with around 96% observed a single time. About this clone itself: Its matching antigen is unknown.

The CDR3 length is 14 residues. Germline assignment: CDR1 SGHAT and CDR2 FQNNGV. Trimming pared 3 bases from V and 4 bases from J, leaving 11 bases between. The TCR comes from a man aged 18 to 29 in good health. The chain links TRBV11-2 to TRBJ2-3, with a possible D match to TRBD1 (5 bases). Sample: naive CD8+ T cells sorted from blood. The chain's CDR3 is CASSFGMGPDTQYF. The CDR3 DNA sequence: TGTGCCAGCAGCTTTGGAATGGGGCCAGATACGCAGTATTTT.